The next 6 T cell receptor beta chains were all read from a single sample in a study of OX40 agonist ivuxolimab in advanced cancers. The data were produced by immunoSEQ multiplex PCR, yet TCRdb's version contains in-frame clones alone and is incomplete. The sample gives about 64,000 clones, around 84% of which show up once; 2% to 3% is in the top ten. The sequencing here drew on CD4+ or CD8+ T cells sorted from blood, taken in a trial of the OX40 agonist ivuxolimab. The receptors stem from an adult with an advanced solid tumor such as melanoma, head and neck, liver or kidney cancer.

DNA of the CDR3: TGTGCCAGCAGCCAGGAGGTGGGGTATGGAATGTTTTTT. Translated, it gives CASSQEVGYGMFF. This chain connects TRBV14 to TRBJ1-4; D is undetermined. This CDR3 is built from 13 residues. CDR1 is SGHDN, CDR2 FVKESK, per germline. Trimming stripped 3 bases from V and 15 bases from J, with 17 bases between.

The chain joins TRBV5-4 to TRBJ1-4, with D possibly being TRBD1 (6 bases). This CDR3 region has 16 residues. The germline CDR1 and CDR2 sequences are SGHNT and YYREEE (reference sequence). The V gene lost 4 bases and the J gene lost 7 bases, with 20 bases spanning the gap. Written as DNA, the CDR3 is TGTGCCAGCAGCCTTATGTCGGACAGCTCCGCTGAAAAACTGTTTTTT. It yields the protein CASSLMSDSSAEKLFF.

This sequence joins TRBV30 and TRBJ2-2, with 7 bases that match TRBD2. The CDR3 runs to 15 residues. J was trimmed by 0 bases and V by 3 bases; bases with no gene match: 4. CDR1 GTSNPN and CDR2 SVGIG come from the germline V gene (reference sequence). CDR3 sequence reads: CAWSGGRANTGELFF. DNA of the CDR3: TGTGCCTGGAGCGGCGGGAGAGCGAACACCGGGGAGCTGTTTTTT. The full variable domain, rest sourced from reference TRBV30 and TRBJ2-2, is SQTIHQWPATLVQPVGSPLSLECTVEGTSNPNLYWYRQAAGRGLQLLFYSVGIGQISSEVPQNLSASRPQDRQFILSSKKLLLSDSGFYLCAWSGGRANTGELFFGEGSRLTVL.

The V and J genes are TRBV18 and TRBJ2-2; D ambiguous. V gave up 1 base and J gave up 0 bases, with 9 bases separating them. Germline values: CDR1 KGHSH, CDR2 LQKENI. The CDR3 covers 16 residues. The CDR3 sequence: CASSPQRSSNTGELFF. CDR3 DNA: TGTGCCAGCTCACCACAAAGGTCCTCGAACACCGGGGAGCTGTTTTTT.

The chain links TRBV18 to TRBJ2-2, with 9 bases aligning to TRBD1. The ends lost 2 bases at V and 5 bases at J; junction bases unmatched: 3. This CDR3 is built from 15 residues. In germline, CDR1 is KGHSH, CDR2 LQKENI. In nucleotides, the CDR3 is TGTGCCAGCTCACCAGGGACAGGGCGAACCGGGGAGCTGTTTTTT. Protein product: CASSPGTGRTGELFF.

The CDR3 loop reads CASSSVSGGAGETQYF. CDR3 nucleotides: TGCGCCAGCAGCTCCGTTAGCGGGGGGGCCGGAGAGACCCAGTACTTC. The V gene is TRBV4-3, the J gene TRBJ2-5; TRBD2 matches at 11 bases. Germline V lookup: CDR1 LGHNA, CDR2 YSLEER. There are 16 residues in the CDR3. After removal of 5 bases from V and 4 bases from J, the junction contained 9 bases not matched to a gene.